This T cell receptor beta chain is from a study of monozygotic twins with inflammatory bowel disease. The study's findings and limits: Distinction of different T cell subtypes was not possible.

A word on this clonotype: Its antigen is unidentified.

This CDR3 region has 12 residues. The germline V gene encodes CDR1 SQVTM and CDR2 ANQGSEA. TCRdb derives one entry per CDR3 protein from the 5' RACE reads, leaving out DNA. Found here are about 160,000 distinct CDR3 sequences; the top ten clones hold 7.4%. Sample: blood. The chain recombines TRBV29-1 with TRBJ2-1. The sequence came from a human donor with ulcerative colitis or Crohn's disease, or a healthy co-twin of an affected twin (not recorded which). CDR3 region: CSVERSTNEQFF.